The TCR beta chain under discussion was sequenced for a study of Ad26.COV2.S vaccination and SARS-CoV-2 variants (dated by TCRdb to the early 2020s). For context, the study as a whole: Vaccine-arm donors were drawn from COV1001, a multicentre, randomized, double-blind, placebo-controlled phase I-IIa trial of Ad26.COV2.S in healthy adults. Ad26.COV2.S was given intramuscularly at 5x10^10 or 1x10^11 viral particles, as a single shot or as two shots 56 days apart. TCRbeta repertoire sequencing was used to assess the specificity and breadth of SARS-CoV-2-reactive T cell receptors after Ad26.COV2.S vaccination. A total of 32 samples were included in the TCR-sequenced set, comprising approximately 20 Ad26.COV2.S vaccine recipients, 5 placebo recipients and 8 SARS-CoV-2 convalescent individuals. Trial participants were randomized into five groups of five, in which low-dose or high-dose Ad26.COV2.S was given once or twice, or placebo was given on both occasions. Investigators remained blinded to trial group allocation during experiments and outcome assessment. General conclusions and limits of the study: Comparing responses between vaccine doses or regimens was not something the study was powered to do. Comparable non-spike TCR breadth was observed between vaccine and placebo recipients, consistent with only spike being contained in the vaccine. Spike-specific TCR breadth was higher in Ad26.COV2.S recipients than in placebo recipients (P = 0.0014). According to the authors, total T cell responses may have been underestimated by the TCR breadth and depth analyses. Substantial breadth of spike-specific CD8+ and CD4+ T cell responses was reported after vaccination.

The CDR3 sequence holds 15 residues, the cysteine and phenylalanine included. Just CDR3 DNA is preserved here, 45 bases in frame from base 1. Trimming takes 0 bases off V and 5 bases off J; junction bases not matched to a gene: 0. The germline V gene provides CDR1 MNHEY and CDR2 SVGEGT. In the case of this clone: The antigen it recognizes is unknown. Base-call qualities are not available, and no considerably larger clone is one nucleotide away.

Taken with the paper, the label for treatment or condition translates to: about 20 received Ad26.COV2.S at low or high dose, single or two shots; 5 received placebo; per-sample allocation not given. Repertoires of vaccine and placebo recipients were sequenced from samples taken on day 63 after the first injection. In Cohort 1b, roughly 26 adults aged 18-55 years were enrolled at a single site in Boston, USA, between 29 July and 7 August 2020. As a vaccine, Ad26.COV2.S was a replication-incompetent adenovirus type 26 vector that expressed a prefusion-stabilized SARS-CoV-2 spike protein derived from the original Wuhan strain. TCRbeta CDR3 regions were sequenced with the immunoSEQ Assay. After extraction, genomic DNA underwent amplification by bias-controlled multiplex PCR, followed by high-throughput sequencing. Per the source publication's procedure: To quantify the absolute abundance of every unique TCRbeta CDR3 region, sequences were collapsed and filtered. T cell fraction was estimated by normalization of TCRbeta template counts to usable DNA, with usable DNA being measured through amplification of reference genes present in all nucleated cells. Repertoire TCRs were annotated as SARS-CoV-2-specific when V gene, CDR3 amino acid sequence and J gene were exactly matched to a known reactive TCR set. The reference SARS-CoV-2 TCR set came from MIRA and was filtered for enrichment in COVID-19-positive ImmuneCODE repertoires, removing public or cross-reactive TCRs. Using the MIRA antigens, annotated TCRs were further analysed by specific ORF or by position within an ORF. Depth was the summed frequency of annotated unique rearrangements, while breadth was defined as annotated unique rearrangements over total unique productive rearrangements. Two-sided Wilcoxon rank-sum tests were applied when comparing TCR breadth between groups. The immuneACCESS repertoire file appears here via TCRdb, limited to in-frame rearrangements. These files lack a portion of the clones; in checked studies, under half of the deficit traces to unresolved V genes, and the cause of the others is not known. The D gene and trimming were derived from the DNA, and the V and J assignments and clone size from that table. The table for this sample lists about 350,000 clones; roughly 91% of them were counted only once. Approximately 5% of the sample comes from the top ten.

This sample comprised peripheral blood, obtained in a trial of Ad26.COV2.S vaccine versus placebo. The receptor was isolated from a person aged 18-65 years who received the Ad26.COV2.S COVID-19 vaccine or a placebo. The sequence links TRBV6-2 or TRBV6-3 to TRBJ2-5; 13 central nucleotides agree with TRBD2. The CDR3 is CASSYSTSGGETQYF. The nucleotide sequence reads TGTGCCAGCAGTTACTCGACTAGCGGGGGGGAGACCCAGTACTTC.